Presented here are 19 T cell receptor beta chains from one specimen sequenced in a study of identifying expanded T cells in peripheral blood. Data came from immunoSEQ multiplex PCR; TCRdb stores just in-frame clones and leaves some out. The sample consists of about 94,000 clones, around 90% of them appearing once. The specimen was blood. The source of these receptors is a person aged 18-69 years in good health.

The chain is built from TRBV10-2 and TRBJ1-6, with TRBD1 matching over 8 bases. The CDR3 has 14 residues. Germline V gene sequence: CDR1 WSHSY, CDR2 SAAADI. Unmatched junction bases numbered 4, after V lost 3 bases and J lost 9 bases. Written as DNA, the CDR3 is TGCGCCAGCAGTGATGGGACAGGAGGTTCACCCCTCCACTTT. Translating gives CASSDGTGGSPLHF.

The CDR3 protein is CAISEEGARYGYTF. CDR3 DNA sequence: TGTGCCATCAGTGAGGAGGGGGCCAGGTATGGCTACACCTTC. The chain employs TRBV10-3 and TRBJ1-2; TRBD1 aligns across 7 bases. The CDR3 sequence is 14 residues long. The ends lost 2 bases at V and 5 bases at J; junction bases unmatched: 5. The V gene's germline CDR1 is ENHRY and CDR2 SYGVKD.

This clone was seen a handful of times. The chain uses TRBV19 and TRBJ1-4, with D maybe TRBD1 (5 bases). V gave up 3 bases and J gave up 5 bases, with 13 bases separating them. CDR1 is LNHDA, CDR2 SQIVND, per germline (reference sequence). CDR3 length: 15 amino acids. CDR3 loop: CASSMGTIRNEKLFF. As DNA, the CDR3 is TGTGCCAGTAGTATGGGGACGATAAGGAATGAAAAACTGTTTTTT.

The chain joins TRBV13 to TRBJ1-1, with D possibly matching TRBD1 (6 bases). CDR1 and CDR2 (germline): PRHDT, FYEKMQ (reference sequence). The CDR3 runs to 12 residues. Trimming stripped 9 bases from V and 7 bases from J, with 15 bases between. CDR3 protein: CARNTGIHEAFF. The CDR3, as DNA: TGTGCCAGAAATACAGGGATTCATGAAGCTTTCTTT.

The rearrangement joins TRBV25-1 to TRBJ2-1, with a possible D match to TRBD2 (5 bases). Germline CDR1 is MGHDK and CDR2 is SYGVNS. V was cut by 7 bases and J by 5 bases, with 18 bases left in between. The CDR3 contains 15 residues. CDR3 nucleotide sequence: TGTGCCAGCACTGTCGCGGGCCGGCTTAACAATGAGCAGTTCTTC. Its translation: CASTVAGRLNNEQFF.

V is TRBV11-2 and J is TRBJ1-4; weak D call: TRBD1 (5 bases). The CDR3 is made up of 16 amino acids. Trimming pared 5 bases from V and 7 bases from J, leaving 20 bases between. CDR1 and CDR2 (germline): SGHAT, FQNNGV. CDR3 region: CASSGVRAGKGEKLFF. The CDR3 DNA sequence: TGTGCCAGCAGCGGCGTGAGGGCAGGGAAGGGTGAAAAACTGTTTTTT.

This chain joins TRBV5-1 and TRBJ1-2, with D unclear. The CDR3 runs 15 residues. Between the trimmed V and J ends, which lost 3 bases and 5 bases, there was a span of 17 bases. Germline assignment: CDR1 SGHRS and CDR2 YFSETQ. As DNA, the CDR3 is TGCGCCAGCAGCTCCGACGCCATTACTATATATGGCTACACCTTC. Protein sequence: CASSSDAITIYGYTF.

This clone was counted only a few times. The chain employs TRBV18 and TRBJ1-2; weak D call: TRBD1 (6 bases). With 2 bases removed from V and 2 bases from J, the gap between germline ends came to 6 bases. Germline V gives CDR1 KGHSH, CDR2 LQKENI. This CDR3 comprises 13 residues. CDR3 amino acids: CASSPTGNYGYTF. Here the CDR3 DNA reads TGTGCCAGCTCACCAACAGGGAACTATGGCTACACCTTC. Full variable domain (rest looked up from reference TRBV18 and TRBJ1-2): NAGVMQNPRHLVRRRGQEARLRCSPMKGHSHVYWYRQLPEEGLKFMVYLQKENIIDESGMPKERFSAEFPKEGPSILRIQQVVRGDSAAYFCASSPTGNYGYTFGSGTRLTVV.

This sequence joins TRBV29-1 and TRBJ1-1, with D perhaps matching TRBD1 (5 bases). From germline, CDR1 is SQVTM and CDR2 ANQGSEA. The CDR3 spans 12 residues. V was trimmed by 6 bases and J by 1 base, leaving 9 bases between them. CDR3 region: CSVRRANTEAFF. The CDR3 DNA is TGCAGCGTCCGCAGGGCGAACACTGAAGCTTTCTTT.

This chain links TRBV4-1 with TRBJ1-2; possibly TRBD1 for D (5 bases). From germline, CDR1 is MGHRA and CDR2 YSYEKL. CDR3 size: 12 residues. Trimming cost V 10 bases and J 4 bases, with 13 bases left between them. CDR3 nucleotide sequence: TGCGCCACCCAGGGTTTAGGCTATGGCTACACCTTC. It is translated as CATQGLGYGYTF.

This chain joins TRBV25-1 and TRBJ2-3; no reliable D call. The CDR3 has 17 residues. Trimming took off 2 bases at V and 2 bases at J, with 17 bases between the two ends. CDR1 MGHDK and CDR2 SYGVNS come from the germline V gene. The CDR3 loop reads CASSEEPGRMNTDTQYF. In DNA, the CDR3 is TGTGCCAGCAGTGAAGAGCCCGGGCGGATGAACACAGATACGCAGTATTTT.

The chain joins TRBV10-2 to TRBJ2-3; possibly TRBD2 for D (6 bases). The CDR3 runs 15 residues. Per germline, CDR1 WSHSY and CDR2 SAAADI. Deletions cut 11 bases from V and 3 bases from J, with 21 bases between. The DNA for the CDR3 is TGCGCCTCCCGACGGGGGAGGCAAGGTACAGATACGCAGTATTTT. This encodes CASRRGRQGTDTQYF.

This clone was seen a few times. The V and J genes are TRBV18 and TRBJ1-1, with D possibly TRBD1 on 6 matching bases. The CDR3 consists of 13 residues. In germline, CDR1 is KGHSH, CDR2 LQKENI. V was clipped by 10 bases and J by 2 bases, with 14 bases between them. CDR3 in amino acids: CAIMDSLNTEAFF. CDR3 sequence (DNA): TGTGCCATCATGGACAGCCTTAACACTGAAGCTTTCTTT. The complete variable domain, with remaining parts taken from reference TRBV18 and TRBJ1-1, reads NAGVMQNPRHLVRRRGQEARLRCSPMKGHSHVYWYRQLPEEGLKFMVYLQKENIIDESGMPKERFSAEFPKEGPSILRIQQVVRGDSAAYFCAIMDSLNTEAFFGQGTRLTVV.

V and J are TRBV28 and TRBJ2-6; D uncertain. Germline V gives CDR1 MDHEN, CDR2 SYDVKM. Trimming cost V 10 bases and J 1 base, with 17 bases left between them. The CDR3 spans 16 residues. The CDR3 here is CATSQTTGSGANVLTF. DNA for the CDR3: TGTGCCACATCCCAGACCACCGGGTCTGGGGCCAACGTCCTGACTTTC.

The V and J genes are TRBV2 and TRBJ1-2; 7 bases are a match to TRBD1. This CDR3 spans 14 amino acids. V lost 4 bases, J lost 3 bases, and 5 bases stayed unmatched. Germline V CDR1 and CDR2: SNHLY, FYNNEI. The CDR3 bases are TGTGCCAGCAGTGGGCAGGGGGGCGACTATGGCTACACCTTC. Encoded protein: CASSGQGGDYGYTF.

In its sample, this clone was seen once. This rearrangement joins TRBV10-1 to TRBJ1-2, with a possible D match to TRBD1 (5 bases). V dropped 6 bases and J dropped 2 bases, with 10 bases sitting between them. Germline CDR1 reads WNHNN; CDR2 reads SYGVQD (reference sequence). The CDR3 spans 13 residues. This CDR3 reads CASSRDRNYGYTF. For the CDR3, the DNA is TGCGCCAGCAGCCGGGACCGAAACTATGGCTACACCTTC.

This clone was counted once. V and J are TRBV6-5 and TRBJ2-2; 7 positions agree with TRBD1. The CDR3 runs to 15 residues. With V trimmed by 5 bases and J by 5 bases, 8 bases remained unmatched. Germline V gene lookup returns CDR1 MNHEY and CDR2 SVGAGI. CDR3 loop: CASSADRVGTGELFF. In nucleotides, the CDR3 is TGTGCCAGCAGTGCCGACAGGGTGGGAACCGGGGAGCTGTTTTTT.

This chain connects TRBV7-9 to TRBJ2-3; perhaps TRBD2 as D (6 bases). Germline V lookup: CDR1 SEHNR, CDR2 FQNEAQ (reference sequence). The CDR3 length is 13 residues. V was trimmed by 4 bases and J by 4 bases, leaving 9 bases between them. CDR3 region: CASSSLASDTQYF. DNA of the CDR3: TGTGCCAGCAGCTCCCTAGCGTCAGATACGCAGTATTTT.

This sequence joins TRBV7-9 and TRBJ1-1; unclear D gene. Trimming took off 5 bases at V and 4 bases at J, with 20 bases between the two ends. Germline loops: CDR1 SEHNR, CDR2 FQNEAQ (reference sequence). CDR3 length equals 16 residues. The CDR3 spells CASSQMTTLELTEAFF. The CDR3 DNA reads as TGTGCCAGCAGCCAAATGACTACACTTGAACTCACTGAAGCTTTCTTT.